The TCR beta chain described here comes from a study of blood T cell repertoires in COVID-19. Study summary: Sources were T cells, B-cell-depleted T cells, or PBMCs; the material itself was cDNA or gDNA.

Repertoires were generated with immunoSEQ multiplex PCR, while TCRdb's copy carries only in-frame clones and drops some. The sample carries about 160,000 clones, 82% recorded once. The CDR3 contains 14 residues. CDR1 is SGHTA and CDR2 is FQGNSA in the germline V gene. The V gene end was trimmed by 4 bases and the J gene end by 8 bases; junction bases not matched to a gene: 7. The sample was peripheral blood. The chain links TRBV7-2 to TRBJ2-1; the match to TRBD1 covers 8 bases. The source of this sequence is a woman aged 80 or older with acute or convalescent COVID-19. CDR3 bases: TGTGCCAGCAGCTCAGGACAGGGCTTCTATGAGCAGTTCTTC. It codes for CASSSGQGFYEQFF.